This entry lists 10 T cell receptor beta chains sequenced from one sample in a study of T cells after yellow fever vaccination. TCRdb processed the 5' RACE reads anew with MiXCR; each CDR3 protein has one entry. The sample has some 340,000 distinct CDR3 sequences, about 10% seen once; the top ten hold 3% to 4%. The sample in question was CD4+ T cells sorted from PBMCs, obtained 45 days after the yellow fever booster vaccination. Receptors were obtained from a man younger than 35 who received the YFV17D yellow fever vaccine.

The rearrangement joins TRBV20-1 to TRBJ1-2, with TRBD1 matching over 8 bases. CDR1 DFQATT and CDR2 SNEGSKA come from the germline V gene (reference sequence). This CDR3 spans 14 amino acids. After removal of 5 bases from V and 7 bases from J, the junction contained 12 bases not matched to a gene. The CDR3 region is CSAARGQDFAGYTF. CDR3 DNA sequence: TGCAGTGCTGCCCGGGGACAGGATTTTGCTGGCTACACCTTC.

This clonotype has just one count. J is TRBJ2-5 and V is TRBV7-8, with 10 bases matching TRBD1. Germline CDR1 and CDR2: SGHVS and FQNEAQ. The ends lost 1 base at V and 4 bases at J; junction bases unmatched: 9. This CDR3 contains 17 residues. CDR3 DNA sequence: TGTGCCAGCAGCTTAGATATTTGGACAGGGGGACCAGAGACCCAGTACTTC. It translates to CASSLDIWTGGPETQYF.

This clonotype was counted at least ten times. This chain connects TRBV6-5 to TRBJ2-6; D gene ambiguous. Germline CDR1 is MNHEY and CDR2 is SVGAGI. This CDR3 region has 16 residues. V was cut by 1 base and J by 1 base, with 8 bases left in between. DNA for the CDR3: TGTGCCAGCAGTTACTTCGGAACATCTGGGGCCAACGTCCTGACTTTC. This translates into CASSYFGTSGANVLTF.

This clonotype occurred a few times. The rearrangement joins TRBV6-5 to TRBJ1-1; D might be TRBD1 (6 bases). Trimming took off 5 bases at V and 1 base at J, with 14 bases between the two ends. Germline CDR1 is MNHEY and CDR2 is SVGAGI. CDR3 length: 15 residues. The CDR3, as DNA: TGTGCCAGCAGTCCTACAGGGACGGAGAACACTGAAGCTTTCTTT. Its translation is CASSPTGTENTEAFF.

This clonotype showed up just a few times. CDR3 sequence: CASSKEIRQRRGQGENSPLHF. CDR3 sequence (DNA): TGTGCCAGCAGCAAAGAAATAAGGCAGAGAAGGGGTCAGGGGGAAAATTCACCCCTCCACTTT. V gene TRBV21-1 combines with J gene TRBJ1-6; TRBD1 was called by the table and not checked on the DNA. TRBV21-1 is marked as a pseudogene. This CDR3 has 21 residues.

The chain couples TRBV20-1 to TRBJ1-2, with D hard to call. Germline CDR1 reads DFQATT; CDR2 reads SNEGSKA (reference sequence). The CDR3 runs to 10 residues. V was clipped by 3 bases and J by 5 bases, with 4 bases between them. Written as DNA, the CDR3 is TGCAGTGCTAGTGGATATGGCTACACCTTC. Amino acids: CSASGYGYTF.

V is TRBV20-1 and J is TRBJ1-3; D is uncertain. CDR3 length: 13 residues. Germline values: CDR1 DFQATT, CDR2 SNEGSKA (reference sequence). V dropped 4 bases and J dropped 6 bases, with 13 bases sitting between them. The chain's CDR3 is CSATMEGINTIYF. In DNA form, the CDR3 reads TGCAGTGCTACGATGGAGGGAATAAACACCATATATTTT.

The chain combines TRBV3-1 with TRBJ1-4; D might be TRBD1 (5 bases). The CDR3 runs 16 residues. Germline lookup yields CDR1 LGHDT and CDR2 YNNKEL (reference sequence). Between the trimmed V and J ends, which lost 2 bases and 8 bases, there was a span of 18 bases. CDR3 in DNA: TGTGCCAGCAGCCAAAGGCTCTCCCGGGGCGAGGAAAAACTGTTTTTT. Translation gives CASSQRLSRGEEKLFF.

V usage is TRBV10-3 and J usage is TRBJ2-5; D not certain. Per germline, CDR1 ENHRY and CDR2 SYGVKD. Between the trimmed V and J ends, which lost 6 bases and 0 bases, there was a span of 2 bases. This CDR3 spans 11 amino acids. The CDR3 loop reads CAIRDQETQYF. DNA of the CDR3: TGTGCCATCAGGGACCAAGAGACCCAGTACTTC.

This chain joins TRBV6-5 and TRBJ1-6; the D gene is possibly TRBD1 (5 bases). The CDR3 runs to 13 residues. Germline lookup yields CDR1 MNHEY and CDR2 SVGAGI. V lost 6 bases, J lost 8 bases, and 11 bases lay in between. CDR3 sequence reads: CASSPTGYSPLHF. The CDR3 DNA follows: TGTGCCAGCAGCCCCACAGGTTATTCACCCCTCCACTTT.